The 25 T cell receptor beta chains given below trace back to one sample, sequenced in a study of T cell responses to AZD1222 COVID-19 vaccine. TCRdb's table, derived via immunoSEQ multiplex PCR, lists solely in-frame clones and lacks some. Among some 190,000 clones listed, around 91% were seen once. Here the sequenced sample was peripheral blood, taken on day 0 of AZD1222 vaccination. Every receptor here comes from an adult in good health.

This chain links TRBV4-3 with TRBJ2-5, with 9 positions matching TRBD1. The J segment lost 2 bases and the V segment lost 1 base, leaving 2 bases of the junction unmatched. CDR1 and CDR2 from the germline V gene are LGHNA and YSLEER. This CDR3 is built from 15 residues. The CDR3 bases are TGCGCCAGCAGCCAAGGGGACAGGGATCAAGAGACCCAGTACTTC. This translates into CASSQGDRDQETQYF.

This clone occurred once. V is TRBV15 and J is TRBJ1-1; D might be TRBD1 (5 bases). Germline-derived CDR1 and CDR2 are LNHNV and YYDKDF (reference sequence). V was clipped by 1 base and J by 4 bases, with 13 bases between them. CDR3 length: 15 amino acids. The CDR3 is CATSRGGEGSTEAFF. CDR3 in DNA: TGTGCCACCAGCAGAGGGGGGGAGGGAAGCACTGAAGCTTTCTTT. The entire variable domain, with the rest obtained from reference TRBV15 and TRBJ1-1, is as follows: DAMVIQNPRYQVTQFGKPVTLSCSQTLNHNVMYWYQQKSSQAPKLLFHYYDKDFNNEADTPDNFQSRRPNTSFCFLDIRSPGLGDTAMYLCATSRGGEGSTEAFFGQGTRLTVV.

V usage is TRBV29-1 and J usage is TRBJ1-2; TRBD1 is a possible D gene (5 bases). This CDR3 contains 10 residues. V shed 7 bases and J shed 8 bases, with 11 bases lying between them. Germline V gene sequence: CDR1 SQVTM, CDR2 ANQGSEA. The CDR3 nucleotides read TGCAGCGGATGGGGGGACGGCTACACCTTC. The encoded protein is CSGWGDGYTF.

The rearrangement joins TRBV27 to TRBJ2-3, with 8 bases fitting TRBD1. V trimming: 8 bases; J trimming: 1 base; junction bases outside the gene matches: 17. Germline V gene lookup returns CDR1 MNHEY and CDR2 SMNVEV (reference sequence). CDR3 length: 18 amino acids. CDR3 nucleotides: TGTGCCAGCTACCTCGGACAGGGAGATCAGGGAGGCACAGATACGCAGTATTTT. It translates to CASYLGQGDQGGTDTQYF.

The rearrangement links TRBV12-3 or TRBV12-4 to TRBJ1-3; D not resolved. The CDR3 loop spans 13 amino acids. Trimming cost V 8 bases and J 0 bases, with 8 bases left between them. CDR3 residues: CASVRNSGNTIYF. The CDR3 coding sequence is TGTGCCAGCGTCAGAAACTCTGGAAACACCATATATTTT.

The J gene is TRBJ2-1, the V gene TRBV6-5; D gene uncertain. The CDR3 runs 11 residues. V lost 8 bases, J lost 1 base, and 3 bases lay in between. CDR1 and CDR2 from the germline V gene are MNHEY and SVGAGI. CDR3: CASASYNEQFF. CDR3 bases: TGTGCCAGCGCTTCCTACAATGAGCAGTTCTTC.

This clone came up a few times. This chain uses TRBV5-1 with TRBJ2-3, with 8 positions matching TRBD1. V trimming: 6 bases; J trimming: 1 base; junction bases outside the gene matches: 13. This CDR3 is built from 17 residues. Germline-derived CDR1 and CDR2 are SGHRS and YFSETQ. The CDR3 DNA reads TGCGCCAGCACCACCAGGACAGGGACTCTTCGCACAGATACGCAGTATTTT. Translated: CASTTRTGTLRTDTQYF.

The V call is TRBV7-9, the J call TRBJ1-5; 8 bases agree with TRBD1. This CDR3 has 14 amino acids. Looked up from germline, CDR1 is SEHNR and CDR2 is FQNEAQ (reference sequence). The V segment lost 5 bases and the J segment 9 bases; nucleotides outside the gene matches: 9. CDR3: CASSTGQASSPQHF. CDR3 in DNA: TGTGCCAGCAGCACGGGACAGGCCTCATCGCCCCAGCATTTT.

Only a few counts were recorded for this clone. CDR3 amino acids: CASSLGDRTEAFF. CDR3 bases: TGTGCCAGCAGCTTAGGAGATCGGACTGAAGCTTTCTTT. The rearrangement links TRBV11-3 to TRBJ1-1; unclear D gene. Trimming took off 1 base at V and 5 bases at J, with 8 bases between the two ends. CDR3 length: 13 residues. Germline V gene sequence: CDR1 SGHNT, CDR2 YENEEA. The full variable domain, in which reference TRBV11-3 and TRBJ1-1 provide the parts outside the CDR3, is EAGVVQSPRYKIIEKKQPVAFWCNPISGHNTLYWYLQNLGQGPELLIRYENEEAVDDSQLPKDRFSAERLKGVDSTLKIQPAELGDSAVYLCASSLGDRTEAFFGQGTRLTVV.

This clone was counted once. V and J are TRBV27 and TRBJ2-5; D is unresolved. The germline V and J ends were trimmed by 1 base and 1 base, with 7 bases remaining between them. The length of the CDR3 is 14 residues. Germline V gives CDR1 MNHEY, CDR2 SMNVEV (reference sequence). For the CDR3, the DNA is TGTGCCAGCAGTTTATTAAAGGGCCAAGAGACCCAGTACTTC. Translating it yields CASSLLKGQETQYF.

This rearrangement joins TRBV7-6 to TRBJ2-3; D may be TRBD1 (5 bases). Germline loops: CDR1 SGHVS, CDR2 FNYEAQ. The V end was cut by 5 bases, the J end by 6 bases, with 27 bases between. The CDR3 extends over 18 amino acids. The CDR3 region is CASSPDTGVLFRTDTQYF. For the CDR3, the DNA is TGTGCCAGCAGCCCGGACACCGGTGTGCTTTTCAGGACCGATACGCAGTATTTT.

This chain connects TRBV7-3 to TRBJ2-2, with D perhaps being TRBD1 or TRBD2 (6 bases each). CDR1 SGHTA and CDR2 FQGTGA come from the germline V gene. This CDR3 contains 13 residues. The V end was cut by 8 bases, the J end by 0 bases, with 7 bases between. The CDR3 DNA is TGTGCCAGCGGGGGGCCGAACACCGGGGAGCTGTTTTTT. Its translation is CASGGPNTGELFF.

J is TRBJ1-5 and V is TRBV5-5; TRBD1 matches at 8 bases. The CDR3 has 16 residues. The germline V gene has CDR1 SGHKS and CDR2 YYEKEE (reference sequence). V trimming: 1 base; J trimming: 3 bases; junction bases outside the gene matches: 6. The CDR3 loop reads CASSLWGQASNQPQHF. CDR3 in DNA: TGTGCCAGCAGCTTGTGGGGACAGGCTTCCAATCAGCCCCAGCATTTT.

The J gene is TRBJ1-5, the V gene TRBV19; 7 bases fit TRBD1. Per germline, CDR1 LNHDA and CDR2 SQIVND (reference sequence). CDR3 size: 17 residues. Losses at the gene ends were 6 bases for V and 0 bases for J; bases not matched to a gene: 11. The CDR3 is CASSQGQQILSNQPQHF. CDR3 coding DNA: TGTGCCAGTAGCCAGGGACAGCAGATCCTTAGCAATCAGCCCCAGCATTTT.

The V and J genes are TRBV5-4 and TRBJ1-6; TRBD1 matches at 9 bases. V lost 3 bases and J lost 5; bases outside the gene matches: 3. The CDR3 covers 15 residues. In germline, CDR1 is SGHNT, CDR2 YYREEE (reference sequence). This CDR3 reads CASSSQGAHNSPLHF. The CDR3 nucleotides read TGTGCCAGCAGCTCACAGGGGGCCCATAATTCACCCCTCCACTTT.

The V call is TRBV10-3, the J call TRBJ1-6, with a tentative D call TRBD1 (5 bases). The germline V gene has CDR1 ENHRY and CDR2 SYGVKD. Trimming took off 0 bases at V and 3 bases at J, with 21 bases between the two ends. The CDR3 covers 20 residues. The CDR3 DNA reads as TGTGCCATCAGTGAGTCCGGGCCTACAGTAGGGGCTGTCTATAATTCACCCCTCCACTTT. This sequence encodes CAISESGPTVGAVYNSPLHF.

The rearrangement uses TRBV3-1 (or the pseudogene TRBV3-2) and TRBJ2-7; tentative D call: TRBD2 (6 bases). V was cut by 5 bases and J by 0 bases, with 14 bases left in between. CDR1 and CDR2 from the germline V gene are LGHDT and YNNKEL (reference sequence). The CDR3 runs 15 residues. CDR3 sequence: CASSARDSPSYEQYV. CDR3 nucleotide sequence: TGTGCCAGCAGCGCCCGGGACTCTCCCTCCTACGAGCAGTACGTC.

This sequence joins TRBV11-2 and TRBJ2-6; D gene uncertain. Trimming took off 7 bases at V and 4 bases at J, with 8 bases between the two ends. The CDR3 covers 13 residues. Germline V gives CDR1 SGHAT, CDR2 FQNNGV. Written as DNA, the CDR3 is TGTGCCAGCAAGGCGGCCGGGGCCAACGTCCTGACTTTC. It encodes CASKAAGANVLTF.

This chain connects TRBV9 to TRBJ1-1, with D uncertain. The V gene's germline CDR1 is SGDLS and CDR2 YYNGEE. The CDR3 runs 13 residues. V lost 3 bases, J lost 0 bases, and 6 bases lay in between. CDR3 protein: CASSDLLNTEAFF. The CDR3 DNA is TGTGCCAGCAGCGACCTACTGAACACTGAAGCTTTCTTT.

The chain recombines TRBV6-2 or TRBV6-3 with TRBJ1-5, with a weak D call TRBD1 (6 bases). The CDR3 sequence is 16 residues long. Germline V gene sequence: CDR1 MNHEY, CDR2 SVGEGT. Deletions cut 6 bases from V and 0 bases from J, with 15 bases between. In DNA, the CDR3 is TGTGCCAGCAGCGACGGGGGCCATTATAGCAATCAGCCCCAGCATTTT. This codes for CASSDGGHYSNQPQHF.

The chain links TRBV4-3 to TRBJ2-5, with D possibly being TRBD1 (5 bases). CDR1 is LGHNA, CDR2 YSLEER, per germline. The germline V and J ends were trimmed by 2 bases and 0 bases, with 10 bases remaining between them. The CDR3 is made up of 15 amino acids. The CDR3 loop is CASSQWGTNQETQYF. For the CDR3, the DNA is TGCGCCAGCAGCCAATGGGGCACAAACCAAGAGACCCAGTACTTC.

J is TRBJ1-5 and V is TRBV28, with no clear D. In germline, CDR1 is MDHEN, CDR2 SYDVKM. The CDR3 is 12 amino acids. V was pared by 5 bases and J by 10 bases, with 12 bases between. The CDR3 region is CASSLEPVPQHF. CDR3 DNA: TGTGCCAGCAGTCTAGAACCAGTTCCCCAGCATTTT.

Details on this clone: This CDR3 is also generated by other DNA sequences in the sample. The V and J genes are TRBV6-2 or TRBV6-3 and TRBJ1-5; D call uncertain. Germline V gene sequence: CDR1 MNHEY, CDR2 SVGEGT. Trimming removed 6 bases at V and 2 bases at J, with 8 bases between. The CDR3 is made up of 13 amino acids. Here the CDR3 reads CASSWVGNQPQHF. CDR3 nucleotides: TGTGCCAGCAGCTGGGTTGGCAATCAGCCCCAGCATTTT.

The table lists this clone with a count of one. The gene calls are TRBV7-2 and TRBJ1-5, with 7 bases that match TRBD1. Losses at the gene ends were 5 bases for V and 0 bases for J; bases not matched to a gene: 7. The CDR3 is made up of 16 amino acids. Germline-derived CDR1 and CDR2 are SGHTA and FQGNSA. The CDR3 loop is CASSPQTGNSNQPQHF. In DNA, the CDR3 is TGTGCCAGCAGCCCGCAGACAGGGAATAGCAATCAGCCCCAGCATTTT.

The J gene is TRBJ2-7, the V gene TRBV2; D may be TRBD2 (6 bases). The CDR3 runs 14 residues. The germline V gene has CDR1 SNHLY and CDR2 FYNNEI. Trimming cost V 3 bases and J 3 bases, with 12 bases left between them. CDR3 DNA: TGTGCCAGCAGTGAGGGACTGGCAGGCTACGAGCAGTACGTC. It codes for CASSEGLAGYEQYV.